The next 2 T cell receptor beta chains were all read from a single sample in a study of cytotoxic CD8 clonotypes in ibrutinib-treated CLL. Measured with immunoSEQ multiplex PCR; TCRdb has only the in-frame clones, and not every one. Here the sample spans roughly 150,000 clones, 84% being singletons. Sequencing was performed on PBMCs, taken after 24 months of ibrutinib treatment. The receptors were gathered from a human donor with chronic lymphocytic leukemia.

The rearrangement links TRBV4-1 to TRBJ1-1, with 8 bases lining up with TRBD1. Germline values: CDR1 MGHRA, CDR2 YSYEKL. The junction had 11 bases not matched to a gene; V was cut back by 4 bases and J by 1 base. The CDR3 is made up of 17 amino acids. As DNA, the CDR3 is TGCGCCAGCAGCCCGAGGGACAGGACGACCCAGAACACTGAAGCTTTCTTT. As protein: CASSPRDRTTQNTEAFF.

This chain uses TRBV19 with TRBJ2-5; D is possibly TRBD1 or TRBD2 (5 bases each). The V gene lost 5 bases and the J gene lost 3 bases, with 19 bases spanning the gap. The CDR3 length is 16 residues. Germline V gene lookup returns CDR1 LNHDA and CDR2 SQIVND (reference sequence). CDR3 coding DNA: TGTGCCAGTAGTGCCGGACTCCAGGGATGGGAAGAGACCCAGTACTTC. It specifies CASSAGLQGWEETQYF.